One sample yielded the 26 T cell receptor beta chains listed below, sequenced in a study of T-cell memory formation after mild COVID-19. One entry per CDR3 protein, called by TCRdb with MiXCR from the 5' RACE reads. The repertoire holds 90,000 to 130,000 distinct CDR3 sequences, with 18% as singletons. The sample taken for sequencing was PBMCs or a T cell subset sorted from them (not recorded which). These receptor sequences come from a man aged 18 to 29 who had mild COVID-19 (a few samples of this study predate the infection). Cell type and time point are not known.

The gene calls are TRBV5-8 and TRBJ2-1, with D tentatively TRBD2 (5 bases). The CDR3 sequence is 11 residues long. CDR1 is SGHTS, CDR2 YDEGEE, per germline. Trimming took 4 bases from V and 10 from J, leaving 9 bases between them. CDR3 sequence reads: CASSRRGEQFF. The CDR3 nucleotides read TGTGCCAGCAGCCGCCGGGGAGAGCAGTTCTTC. The variable domain in full, with the rest retrieved from reference TRBV5-8 and TRBJ2-1, is EAGVTQSPTHLIKTRGQQATLRCSPISGHTSVYWYQQALGLGLQFLLWYDEGEERNRGNFPPRFSGRQFPNYSSELNVNALELEDSALYLCASSRRGEQFFGPGTRLTVL.

The rearrangement links TRBV11-2 to TRBJ1-2, with TRBD1 identical over 9 bases. Per germline, CDR1 SGHAT and CDR2 FQNNGV. V shed 8 bases and J 7 bases; nucleotides not matched to a gene: 11. The CDR3 runs to 14 residues. CDR3 sequence (DNA): TGTGCCAGCGGTGGGAGGACAGGGGCTTTTGGCTACACCTTC. Encoded protein: CASGGRTGAFGYTF.

This clonotype occurred a few times. This sequence joins TRBV5-1 and TRBJ2-7, with TRBD1 as a possible D gene (5 bases). The CDR3 spans 14 residues. The V gene's germline CDR1 is SGHRS and CDR2 YFSETQ. V lost 0 bases, J lost 3 bases, and 10 bases lay in between. CDR3 nucleotide sequence: TGCGCCAGCAGCTTGGGGGCAGGGTACTACGAGCAGTACGTC. It encodes CASSLGAGYYEQYV.

The rearrangement uses TRBV28 and TRBJ2-1; D gene unclear. In germline, CDR1 is MDHEN, CDR2 SYDVKM. This CDR3 comprises 12 residues. The V gene lost 5 bases and the J gene lost 9 bases, with 11 bases spanning the gap. CDR3 nucleotide sequence: TGTGCCAGCAGTGGCGGCCCCGCTGAGCAGTTCTTC. The encoded protein is CASSGGPAEQFF. Looking up the rest from reference TRBV28 and TRBJ2-1 gives the full variable domain: DVKVTQSSRYLVKRTGEKVFLECVQDMDHENMFWYRQDPGLGLRLIYFSYDVKMKEKGDIPEGYSVSREKKERFSLILESASTNQTSMYLCASSGGPAEQFFGPGTRLTVL.

The table lists this clonotype with a few counts. V is TRBV6-2 or TRBV6-3 and J is TRBJ1-5, with D hard to call. Germline CDR1 is MNHEY and CDR2 is SVGEGT. This CDR3 has 17 amino acids. V shed 6 bases and J shed 0 bases, with 18 bases lying between them. The CDR3 here is CASSTWWAVNSNQPQHF. CDR3 in DNA: TGTGCCAGCAGCACCTGGTGGGCTGTCAATAGCAATCAGCCCCAGCATTTT.

This clonotype came up a few times. The chain recombines TRBV7-2 with TRBJ1-2; D may be TRBD1 (5 bases). Deletions cut 3 bases from V and 7 bases from J, with 18 bases between. This CDR3 is 15 amino acids long. Germline-derived CDR1 and CDR2 are SGHTA and FQGNSA. CDR3 DNA: TGTGCCAGCAGCTTGACTGCCGGGGGTTCGGTTGGCTACACCTTC. Encoded protein: CASSLTAGGSVGYTF.

This chain links TRBV28 with TRBJ2-7; 7 bases map to TRBD1. Germline V gene sequence: CDR1 MDHEN, CDR2 SYDVKM. J gave up 0 bases and V 6 bases, and 11 bases lay outside the gene matches. The CDR3 runs 16 residues. The CDR3 nucleotides are TGTGCCAGCAGGTCCAACAGGGGTCGGAGCTCCTACGAGCAGTACGTC. Its translation is CASRSNRGRSSYEQYV.

This rearrangement joins TRBV10-3 to TRBJ2-5; D possibly corresponds to TRBD2 (7 bases). Germline V gene sequence: CDR1 ENHRY, CDR2 SYGVKD. V lost 0 bases, J lost 5 bases, and 16 bases lay in between. CDR3 length equals 16 residues. The CDR3 loop reads CAISESTGRGPETQYF. The CDR3 DNA reads as TGTGCCATCAGTGAGTCGACGGGGCGGGGGCCTGAGACCCAGTACTTC.

This clonotype was counted a few times. The chain couples TRBV4-3 to TRBJ2-1; the match to TRBD2 covers 14 bases. V dropped 0 bases and J dropped 7; count of bases not matched to a gene: 8. The CDR3 consists of 18 residues. Germline CDR1 LGHNA, CDR2 YSLEER. Written as DNA, the CDR3 is TGCGCCAGCAGCCAAGAAACCCCGGGACTAGCGGGGGCGAATGAGCAGTTCTTC. Translation: CASSQETPGLAGANEQFF.

This clonotype was found many times. V is TRBV30 and J is TRBJ2-6; D uncertain. Trimming left V 0 bases short and J 4 bases short, with 4 bases between. The CDR3 loop spans 13 amino acids. The germline V gene has CDR1 GTSNPN and CDR2 SVGIG (reference sequence). The CDR3 coding sequence is TGTGCCTGGAGTGTTCAGGGGGCCAACGTCCTGACTTTC. Translating it yields CAWSVQGANVLTF.

Points on this clonotype: A junction end diverges from the germline sequence, so it may reflect a read error. The chain combines TRBV7-9 with TRBJ1-4; no clear D gene. The CDR3 is 12 amino acids. CDR1 and CDR2 from the germline V gene are SEHNR and FQNEAQ (reference sequence). CDR3: CSSSDTNEKLFF. The CDR3 DNA reads as TGTTCCAGCAGCGATACTAATGAAAAACTGTTTTTT.

There are a few counts of this clonotype. The chain uses TRBV20-1 and TRBJ2-7; D perhaps matches TRBD1 (6 bases). Trimming cost V 5 bases and J 0 bases, with 14 bases left between them. The germline V gene encodes CDR1 DFQATT and CDR2 SNEGSKA (reference sequence). The CDR3 spans 14 residues. Written as DNA, the CDR3 is TGCAGTGCTTCCCGGACAGCAAGCTCCTACGAGCAGTACTTC. Protein product: CSASRTASSYEQYF.

J is TRBJ2-5 and V is TRBV5-1; 7 nucleotides align to TRBD2. Germline V gene lookup returns CDR1 SGHRS and CDR2 YFSETQ. The CDR3 extends over 14 amino acids. Trimming took 0 bases from V and 5 from J; bases not matched to a gene: 4. The CDR3 nucleotides are TGCGCCAGCAGCTTGGCCACTAGCGTGGAGACCCAGTACTTC. Residues: CASSLATSVETQYF.

The rearrangement uses TRBV5-1 and TRBJ2-3; 7 nucleotides align to TRBD1. The length of the CDR3 is 14 residues. The germline gives CDR1 SGHRS, CDR2 YFSETQ. The V segment lost 4 bases and the J segment 4 bases; nucleotides outside the gene matches: 6. Here the CDR3 reads CASSGDRVADTQYF. Written as DNA, the CDR3 is TGCGCCAGCAGCGGCGACAGGGTCGCAGATACGCAGTATTTT.

The chain employs TRBV5-6 and TRBJ2-7; 11 bases align to TRBD1. This CDR3 spans 13 amino acids. With V trimmed by 4 bases and J by 4 bases, 1 base remained unmatched. The germline CDR1 and CDR2 sequences are SGHDT and YYEEEE. In nucleotides, the CDR3 is TGTGCCAGCAGCGGGGACAGGGGGTACGAGCAGTACGTC. Translation: CASSGDRGYEQYV.

The chain employs TRBV7-9 and TRBJ2-5; TRBD1 or TRBD2 may be the D gene (5 bases each). The V and J ends lost 3 bases and 5 bases respectively, with 13 bases between them. In germline, CDR1 is SEHNR, CDR2 FQNEAQ (reference sequence). The CDR3 is 14 amino acids. The CDR3 region is CASSFFGRDETQYF. The DNA of the CDR3 is TGTGCCAGCAGCTTCTTCGGCAGGGACGAGACCCAGTACTTC.

This clonotype was picked up a small number of times. The CDR3 sequence is CASSPRTPINYGYTF. The CDR3 DNA sequence: TGTGCCAGTAGTCCACGGACACCCATTAACTATGGCTACACCTTC. The chain employs TRBV19 and TRBJ1-2, with a weak D call TRBD1 (5 bases). The CDR3 extends over 15 amino acids. Germline V gives CDR1 LNHDA, CDR2 SQIVND (reference sequence). V shed 5 bases and J shed 1 base, with 14 bases lying between them.

The chain couples TRBV18 to TRBJ2-1; D remains unclear. V lost 3 bases, J lost 4 bases, and 7 bases lay in between. The CDR3 covers 13 residues. Germline CDR1 KGHSH, CDR2 LQKENI. CDR3 nucleotide sequence: TGTGCCAGCTCACCCGGGTCGTACAATGAGCAGTTCTTC. It yields the protein CASSPGSYNEQFF.

The V and J genes are TRBV7-9 and TRBJ2-7, with D uncertain. The germline gives CDR1 SEHNR, CDR2 FQNEAQ (reference sequence). The germline V and J ends were trimmed by 1 base and 2 bases, with 9 bases remaining between them. This CDR3 is built from 14 residues. The CDR3 sequence: CASSLVTPAYEQYF. CDR3 nucleotide sequence: TGTGCCAGCAGCTTAGTTACTCCCGCCTACGAGCAGTACTTC.

This clonotype was recorded a few times. This chain connects TRBV7-2 to TRBJ2-2; D perhaps matches TRBD2 (5 bases). The length of the CDR3 is 14 residues. Germline V gene lookup returns CDR1 SGHTA and CDR2 FQGNSA. Trimming removed 4 bases at V and 6 bases at J, with 12 bases between. The CDR3 DNA reads as TGTGCCAGCAGCTCGGGGATGACTTCCGGGGAGCTGTTTTTT. Residues: CASSSGMTSGELFF.

The table lists this clonotype with a few counts. The chain joins TRBV4-2 to TRBJ1-4; D gene unclear. V shed 1 base and J shed 8 bases, with 8 bases lying between them. Looked up from germline, CDR1 is LGHNA and CDR2 is YNFKEQ. The CDR3 spans 13 residues. Written as DNA, the CDR3 is TGTGCCAGCAGCCAAGGGGGAAAAGAAAAACTGTTTTTT. Amino acids: CASSQGGKEKLFF.

A few counts support this clonotype. A read error may explain this, as a much larger clone is one base away. The genes are TRBV9 and TRBJ1-2; D unresolved. V was pared by 0 bases and J by 2 bases, with 5 bases between. Germline CDR1 and CDR2: SGDLS and YYNGEE. The CDR3 runs to 13 residues. CDR3 bases: TGTGCCAGCAGCGTAGAACAGAACTATGGCTACACCTTC. Its protein product is CASSVEQNYGYTF.

The chain couples TRBV7-2 to TRBJ2-3, with a weak D call TRBD2 (5 bases). Germline CDR1 and CDR2: SGHTA and FQGNSA. CDR3 size: 15 residues. Trimming removed 1 base from V and 1 base from J, with 9 bases in between. CDR3 nucleotides: TGTGCCAGCAGCTTAGATATCGGGGGCACAGATACGCAGTATTTT. Translated: CASSLDIGGTDTQYF.

This clonotype was seen a few times. This chain joins TRBV12-3 or TRBV12-4 and TRBJ2-3; 7 bases agree with TRBD1. Germline trimming cut 6 bases from V and 0 bases from J; bases unmatched to any gene: 6. This CDR3 region has 15 residues. The CDR3 DNA follows: TGTGCCAGCAGCCGGGACAGCCCTAGCACAGATACGCAGTATTTT. The encoded protein is CASSRDSPSTDTQYF.

The V and J genes are TRBV7-9 and TRBJ2-3; 8 nucleotides agree with TRBD2. V dropped 5 bases and J dropped 1; count of bases not matched to a gene: 8. The CDR3 has 16 residues. The germline V gene encodes CDR1 SEHNR and CDR2 FQNEAQ (reference sequence). CDR3 region: CASSRRGLAGTDTQYF. CDR3 nucleotide sequence: TGTGCCAGCAGCCGACGAGGACTAGCAGGCACAGATACGCAGTATTTT.

The sample holds a few counts of this clonotype. J is TRBJ2-6 and V is TRBV18; the D gene is possibly TRBD1 (5 bases). With 0 bases removed from V and 12 bases from J, the gap between germline ends came to 12 bases. The V gene's germline CDR1 is KGHSH and CDR2 LQKENI. The CDR3 totals 14 residues. The CDR3 reads CASSPPSTVGVLTF. For the CDR3, the DNA is TGTGCCAGCTCACCACCGTCGACAGTCGGCGTCCTGACTTTC.